Following are 23 T cell receptor beta chains from one sample sequenced in a study of shared clonotypes between healthy human individuals. Sequenced by immunoSEQ multiplex PCR; TCRdb stores in-frame clones only, minus some. The table has more than 2 million clones, under 97% seen once. Sequenced sample: naive CD4+ T cells sorted from blood. Sample subset: CD45RA+ positively selected. These receptor sequences come from a man aged 18 to 30 in good health.

The chain is built from TRBV6-5 and TRBJ2-7; D remains unclear. The V gene's germline CDR1 is MNHEY and CDR2 SVGAGI. CDR3 size: 13 residues. V lost 6 bases, J lost 2 bases, and 11 bases lay in between. The CDR3 loop is CASRTISTYEQYF. CDR3 sequence (DNA): TGTGCCAGCAGGACGATATCAACCTACGAGCAGTACTTC.

The chain carries TRBV7-2 and TRBJ2-1; 9 nucleotides line up with TRBD2. The CDR3 totals 14 residues. V lost 2 bases and J lost 8; bases outside the gene matches: 4. The germline V gene has CDR1 SGHTA and CDR2 FQGNSA. The CDR3, as DNA: TGTGCCAGCAGCTTAAGTAGCGGGAGAGATGAGCAGTTCTTC. Residues: CASSLSSGRDEQFF.

The rearrangement joins TRBV6-1 to TRBJ2-7, with TRBD1 matching 7 bases. The germline CDR1 and CDR2 sequences are MNHNS and SASEGT. The CDR3 is 15 residues long. Trimming took 1 base from V and 7 from J; bases not matched to a gene: 10. In DNA form, the CDR3 reads TGTGCCAGCAGTGAAGGGCCAGGGGGTTTGTATGAGCAGTACTTC. Its protein is CASSEGPGGLYEQYF.

This clone was recorded once. At the DNA level, this CDR3 is encoded by other sequences in the same sample as well. The chain uses TRBV6-5 and TRBJ2-3, with 10 positions matching TRBD2. Germline V gene data show CDR1 as MNHEY and CDR2 as SVGAGI. V gave up 6 bases and J gave up 2 bases; unmatched junction bases: 5. This CDR3 region has 15 residues. CDR3 region: CASSLAGGSTDTQYF. Here the CDR3 DNA reads TGTGCCAGCAGCTTAGCGGGGGGATCCACAGATACGCAGTATTTT.

This chain links TRBV2 with TRBJ1-6; a weak D match, TRBD1 (5 bases). The CDR3 runs to 16 residues. Per germline, CDR1 SNHLY and CDR2 FYNNEI. Deletions cut 8 bases from V and 2 bases from J, with 16 bases between. Written as DNA, the CDR3 is TGTGCCAGCTGGGGGGTTGCAGGTGCCTATAATTCACCCCTCCACTTT. Its translation: CASWGVAGAYNSPLHF.

The chain's CDR3 is CASREQVPRTGYTF. The CDR3 bases are TGTGCCAGCAGAGAACAGGTACCAAGAACTGGCTACACCTTC. The chain has TRBV6-1 and TRBJ1-2; D is possibly TRBD1 (5 bases). Between the trimmed V and J ends, which lost 6 bases and 7 bases, there was a span of 18 bases. CDR3 length: 14 amino acids. Germline CDR1 and CDR2: MNHNS and SASEGT.

The gene calls are TRBV9 and TRBJ2-6; 8 bases map to TRBD1. This CDR3 is 17 amino acids long. The germline V gene encodes CDR1 SGDLS and CDR2 YYNGEE. V gave up 4 bases and J gave up 0 bases; unmatched junction bases: 6. DNA of the CDR3: TGTGCCAGCAGCCCGGGACAGGCAAGCTCTGGGGCCAACGTCCTGACTTTC. Amino acid sequence: CASSPGQASSGANVLTF.

The chain employs TRBV30 and TRBJ2-1; D perhaps matches TRBD2 (6 bases). V was trimmed by 0 bases and J by 0 bases, leaving 15 bases between them. The germline gives CDR1 GTSNPN, CDR2 SVGIG (reference sequence). The CDR3 covers 17 residues. In DNA form, the CDR3 reads TGTGCCTGGAGTGTACAAGGTAGCGGTCGCTCCTACAATGAGCAGTTCTTC. This gives the protein CAWSVQGSGRSYNEQFF.

The V gene is TRBV28, the J gene TRBJ1-1, with D possibly TRBD1 on 5 matching bases. The V gene's germline CDR1 is MDHEN and CDR2 SYDVKM. CDR3 length: 11 amino acids. The V end lost 5 bases, the J end lost 7 bases, and 8 bases lay between the germline ends. CDR3 sequence: CASSIQVEAFF. The DNA of the CDR3 is TGTGCCAGCAGTATACAGGTTGAAGCTTTCTTT.

This clone has only one observation. The V and J genes are TRBV19 and TRBJ1-2, with D tentatively TRBD1 (5 bases). This CDR3 is 14 amino acids long. CDR1 is LNHDA and CDR2 is SQIVND in the germline V gene (reference sequence). The V end lost 5 bases, the J end lost 4 bases, and 14 bases lay between the germline ends. DNA of the CDR3: TGTGCCAGTAGTCTCCGGACAATAGGCTATGGCTACACCTTC. Translation gives CASSLRTIGYGYTF.

The chain has TRBV5-4 and TRBJ2-1; D possibly uses TRBD1 or TRBD2 (5 bases each). Trimming cost V 3 bases and J 9 bases, with 16 bases left between them. Germline CDR1 is SGHNT and CDR2 is YYREEE (reference sequence). CDR3 length: 14 residues. CDR3 loop: CASSSPTGPSEQFF. CDR3 bases: TGTGCCAGCAGCTCCCCAACGGGGCCTAGTGAGCAGTTCTTC.

This clone appeared a single time. The V call is TRBV7-2, the J call TRBJ2-7; D possibly corresponds to TRBD2 (5 bases). The CDR3 runs to 14 residues. The V gene lost 5 bases and the J gene lost 2 bases, with 13 bases spanning the gap. Per the germline V gene, CDR1 is SGHTA and CDR2 is FQGNSA. In DNA form, the CDR3 reads TGTGCCAGCAGCCGGACTTTGGGTACCTACGAGCAGTACTTC. Amino acid sequence: CASSRTLGTYEQYF.

The rearrangement uses TRBV30 and TRBJ2-3; D unresolved. Trimming stripped 2 bases from V and 0 bases from J, with 12 bases between. CDR1 and CDR2 (germline): GTSNPN, SVGIG (reference sequence). The CDR3 consists of 15 residues. The CDR3 nucleotides are TGTGCCTGGAGTACCCGGAAAGCTAGCACAGATACGCAGTATTTT. Protein sequence: CAWSTRKASTDTQYF.

The gene calls are TRBV30 and TRBJ1-1; unclear D gene. Germline V gives CDR1 GTSNPN, CDR2 SVGIG (reference sequence). This CDR3 comprises 12 residues. V gave up 5 bases and J gave up 5 bases, with 12 bases separating them. The CDR3 region has the DNA TGTGCCTGGGGTAAGAGTGGGACTGAAGCTTTCTTT. This codes for CAWGKSGTEAFF.

The chain links TRBV18 to TRBJ1-3; D ambiguous. The CDR3 spans 14 residues. V gave up 8 bases and J gave up 3 bases, with 14 bases separating them. Germline lookup yields CDR1 KGHSH and CDR2 LQKENI. This CDR3 reads CASASGYGGNTIYF. Written as DNA, the CDR3 is TGTGCCAGCGCCTCGGGGTATGGTGGAAACACCATATATTTT.

This chain uses TRBV5-6 with TRBJ2-5, with TRBD1 identical over 7 bases. The CDR3 extends over 15 amino acids. The junction had 4 bases not matched to a gene; V was cut back by 0 bases and J by 2 bases. Germline CDR1 is SGHDT and CDR2 is YYEEEE. For the CDR3, the DNA is TGTGCCAGCAGCTTGGCAGGGGGTTTACAAGAGACCCAGTACTTC. Its translation: CASSLAGGLQETQYF. Full variable domain (rest looked up from reference TRBV5-6 and TRBJ2-5): DAGVTQSPTHLIKTRGQQVTLRCSPKSGHDTVSWYQQALGQGPQFIFQYYEEEERQRGNFPDRFSGHQFPNYSSELNVNALLLGDSALYLCASSLAGGLQETQYFGPGTRLLVL.

The chain couples TRBV7-2 to TRBJ2-1, with D possibly called TRBD1 or TRBD2 (5 bases each). The CDR3 runs to 15 residues. V was pared by 4 bases and J by 5 bases, with 15 bases between. The germline CDR1 and CDR2 sequences are SGHTA and FQGNSA. CDR3 DNA: TGTGCCAGCAGCTGGGTAGGGGACCCTGACAATGAGCAGTTCTTC. Its protein product is CASSWVGDPDNEQFF.

This chain connects TRBV28 to TRBJ1-2; D not certain. Germline CDR1 reads MDHEN; CDR2 reads SYDVKM. V was pared by 4 bases and J by 9 bases, with 12 bases between. This CDR3 has 12 residues. The CDR3 DNA sequence: TGTGCCAGCAGTTCATCGACTGATCGCTACACCTTC. The encoded protein is CASSSSTDRYTF.

This sequence joins TRBV18 and TRBJ2-7, with 8 positions matching TRBD1. Trimming took 0 bases from V and 5 from J; bases not matched to a gene: 6. This CDR3 has 15 amino acids. CDR1 and CDR2 (germline): KGHSH, LQKENI. The CDR3 DNA is TGTGCCAGCTCACCACCGCAGGGGGCGCGGGACGAGCAGTACTTC. This sequence encodes CASSPPQGARDEQYF.

As concerns this clone: Other DNA sequences in the sample encode the same CDR3. This chain joins TRBV6-6 and TRBJ1-6; D ambiguous. Deletions cut 0 bases from V and 9 bases from J, with 6 bases between. Germline loops: CDR1 MNHNY, CDR2 SVGAGI (reference sequence). The CDR3 has 13 residues. The CDR3 DNA reads TGTGCCAGCAGTTACTCGGAAAGTTCACCCCTCCACTTT. Protein sequence: CASSYSESSPLHF.

This chain uses TRBV19 with TRBJ1-1; D unresolved. The germline V and J ends were trimmed by 7 bases and 1 base, with 16 bases remaining between them. The CDR3 totals 15 residues. Per germline, CDR1 LNHDA and CDR2 SQIVND (reference sequence). The CDR3 reads CASKRGQVSNTEAFF. In nucleotides, the CDR3 is TGTGCCAGTAAACGGGGTCAGGTCTCGAACACTGAAGCTTTCTTT.

J is TRBJ2-2 and V is TRBV6-1; 8 nucleotides agree with TRBD2. The germline V gene has CDR1 MNHNS and CDR2 SASEGT. V was clipped by 4 bases and J by 2 bases; unmatched bases: 12. The CDR3 spans 18 residues. CDR3 in amino acids: CASSVVTVLAGNTGELFF. In DNA, the CDR3 is TGTGCCAGCAGTGTGGTAACGGTTCTAGCGGGTAACACCGGGGAGCTGTTTTTT.

The CDR3 region has the DNA TGTGCCAGCAGCTTGGGAACGGGACAGGGACGAGGCAATCAGCCCCAGCATTTT. Its translation: CASSLGTGQGRGNQPQHF. The chain couples TRBV5-6 to TRBJ1-5; 9 nucleotides agree with TRBD1. The CDR3 is made up of 18 amino acids. Germline assignment: CDR1 SGHDT and CDR2 YYEEEE. The V and J ends lost 0 bases and 2 bases, in that order; junction bases with no gene match: 9.